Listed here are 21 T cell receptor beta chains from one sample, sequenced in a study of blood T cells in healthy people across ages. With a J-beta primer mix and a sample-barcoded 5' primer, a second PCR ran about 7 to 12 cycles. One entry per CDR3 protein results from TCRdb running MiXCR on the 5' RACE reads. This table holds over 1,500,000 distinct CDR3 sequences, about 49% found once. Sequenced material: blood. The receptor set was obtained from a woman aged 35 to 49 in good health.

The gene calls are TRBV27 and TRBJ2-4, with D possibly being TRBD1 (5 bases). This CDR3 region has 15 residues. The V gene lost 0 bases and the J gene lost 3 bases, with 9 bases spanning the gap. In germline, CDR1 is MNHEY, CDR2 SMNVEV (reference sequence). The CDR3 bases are TGTGCCAGCAGTTTATCGGCAGGGATCAAAAACATTCAGTACTTC. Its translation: CASSLSAGIKNIQYF.

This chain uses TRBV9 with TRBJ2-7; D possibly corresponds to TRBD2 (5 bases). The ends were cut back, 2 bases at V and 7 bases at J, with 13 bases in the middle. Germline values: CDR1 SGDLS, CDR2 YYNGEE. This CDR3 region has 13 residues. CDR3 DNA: TGTGCCAGCAGCGTTAGCGAGGGAAGGGAGCAGTACTTC. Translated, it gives CASSVSEGREQYF.

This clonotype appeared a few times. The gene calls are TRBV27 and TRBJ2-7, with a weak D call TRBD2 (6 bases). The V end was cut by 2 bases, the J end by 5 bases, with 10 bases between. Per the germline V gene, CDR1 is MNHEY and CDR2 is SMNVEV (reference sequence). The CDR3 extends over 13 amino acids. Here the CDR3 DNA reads TGTGCCAGCAGTTTACGGGGGAATAACGAGCAGTACTTC. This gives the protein CASSLRGNNEQYF.

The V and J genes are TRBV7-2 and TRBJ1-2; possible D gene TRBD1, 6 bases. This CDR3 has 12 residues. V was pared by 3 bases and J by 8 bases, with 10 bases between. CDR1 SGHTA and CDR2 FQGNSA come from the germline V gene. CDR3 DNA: TGTGCCAGCAGCTTCGCAGGGGCCGGCTACACCTTC. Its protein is CASSFAGAGYTF.

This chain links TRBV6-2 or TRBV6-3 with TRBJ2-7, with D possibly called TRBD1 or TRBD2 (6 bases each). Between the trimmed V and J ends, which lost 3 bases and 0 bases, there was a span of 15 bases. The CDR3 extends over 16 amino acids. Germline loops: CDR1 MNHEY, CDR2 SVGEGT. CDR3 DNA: TGTGCCAGCAGTTATTCGCGGAGGGGGAGCTCCTACGAGCAGTACTTC. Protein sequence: CASSYSRRGSSYEQYF.

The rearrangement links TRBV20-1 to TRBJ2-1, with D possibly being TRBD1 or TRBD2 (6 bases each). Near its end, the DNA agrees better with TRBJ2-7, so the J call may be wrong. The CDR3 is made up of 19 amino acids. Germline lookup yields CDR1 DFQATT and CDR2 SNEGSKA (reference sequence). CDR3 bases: TGCAGTGCTTCCTTGAGGGGGGCGAAGAATAGCAGCTCCTACAATGAGCAGTACTTC. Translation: CSASLRGAKNSSSYNEQYF.

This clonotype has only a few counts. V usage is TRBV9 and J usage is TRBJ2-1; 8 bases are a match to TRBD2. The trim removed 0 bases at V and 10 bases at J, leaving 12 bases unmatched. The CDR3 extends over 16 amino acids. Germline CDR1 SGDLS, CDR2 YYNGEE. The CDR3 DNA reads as TGTGCCAGCAGCGTAGACGTCTCTCGGGGGGGTCAGGAGCAGTTCTTC. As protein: CASSVDVSRGGQEQFF.

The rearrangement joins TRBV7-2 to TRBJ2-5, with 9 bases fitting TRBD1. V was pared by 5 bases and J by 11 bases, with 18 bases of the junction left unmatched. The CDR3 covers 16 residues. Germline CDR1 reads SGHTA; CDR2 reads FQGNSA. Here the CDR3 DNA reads TGTGCCAGCAGCCGAAGTGGGGGACAGGGCCTGAGTGAGCAGTACTTC. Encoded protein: CASSRSGGQGLSEQYF. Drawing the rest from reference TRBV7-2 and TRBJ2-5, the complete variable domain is GAGVSQSPSNKVTEKGKDVELRCDPISGHTALYWYRQSLGQGLEFLIYFQGNSAPDKSGLPSDRFSAERTGGSVSTLTIQRTQQEDSAVYLCASSRSGGQGLSEQYFGPGTRLLVL.

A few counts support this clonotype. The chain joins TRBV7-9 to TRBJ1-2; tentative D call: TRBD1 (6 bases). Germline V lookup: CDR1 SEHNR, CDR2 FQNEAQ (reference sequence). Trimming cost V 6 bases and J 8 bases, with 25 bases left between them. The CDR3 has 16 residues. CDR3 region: CASSPPTARGRGGYTF. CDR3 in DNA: TGTGCCAGCAGTCCCCCTACCGCCAGGGGAAGGGGCGGCTACACCTTC.

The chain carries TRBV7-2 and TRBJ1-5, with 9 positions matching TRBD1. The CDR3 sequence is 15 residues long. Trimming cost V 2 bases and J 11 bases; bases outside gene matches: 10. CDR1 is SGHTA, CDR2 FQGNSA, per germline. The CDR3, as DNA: TGTGCCAGCAGCTTATTGGGGACAGGGCCCGACGCCCAGCATTTT. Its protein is CASSLLGTGPDAQHF.

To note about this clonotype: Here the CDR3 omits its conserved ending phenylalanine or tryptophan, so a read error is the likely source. Written as DNA, the CDR3 is TGTGCCAGCAGTTACGTGACAGGGAGGACAGATACGCAGTATTCT. It yields the protein CASSYVTGRTDTQYS. The chain employs TRBV12-3 or TRBV12-4 and TRBJ2-3; D perhaps matches TRBD1 (7 bases). V lost 4 bases, J lost 3 bases, and 14 bases lay in between. The CDR3 has 15 residues.

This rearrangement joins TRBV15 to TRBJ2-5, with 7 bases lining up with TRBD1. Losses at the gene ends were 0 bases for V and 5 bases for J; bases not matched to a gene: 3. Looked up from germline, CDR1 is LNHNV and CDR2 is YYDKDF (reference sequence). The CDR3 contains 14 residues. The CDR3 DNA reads TGTGCCACCAGCAGAGATCGACAGGGTGAGACCCAGTACTTC. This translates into CATSRDRQGETQYF.

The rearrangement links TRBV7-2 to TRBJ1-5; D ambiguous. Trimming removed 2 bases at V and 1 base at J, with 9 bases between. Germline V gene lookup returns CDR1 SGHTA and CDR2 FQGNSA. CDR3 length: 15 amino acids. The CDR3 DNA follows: TGTGCCAGCAGCTTACCGCCGGGGAGCAATCAGCCCCAGCATTTT. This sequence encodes CASSLPPGSNQPQHF.

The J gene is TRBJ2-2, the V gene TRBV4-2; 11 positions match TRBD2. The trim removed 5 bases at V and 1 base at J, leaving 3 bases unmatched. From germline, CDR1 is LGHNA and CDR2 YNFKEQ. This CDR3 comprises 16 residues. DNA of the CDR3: TGTGCCAGCAGCATTAGCGGGGGGGTGAACACCGGGGAGCTGTTTTTT. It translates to CASSISGGVNTGELFF.

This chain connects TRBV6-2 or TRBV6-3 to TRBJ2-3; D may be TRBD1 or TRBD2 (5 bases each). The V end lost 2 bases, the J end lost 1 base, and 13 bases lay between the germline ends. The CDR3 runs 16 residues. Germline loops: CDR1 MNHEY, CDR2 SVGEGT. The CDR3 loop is CASSYAPGPGTDTQYF. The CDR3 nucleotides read TGTGCCAGCAGTTACGCTCCGGGACCTGGCACAGATACGCAGTATTTT.

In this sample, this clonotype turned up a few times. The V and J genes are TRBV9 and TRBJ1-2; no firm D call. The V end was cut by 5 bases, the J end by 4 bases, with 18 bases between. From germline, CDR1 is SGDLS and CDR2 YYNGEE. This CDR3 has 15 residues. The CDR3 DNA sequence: TGTGCCAGCAGTCCTCGGACGGGCCGGGGCTATGGCTACACCTTC. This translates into CASSPRTGRGYGYTF.

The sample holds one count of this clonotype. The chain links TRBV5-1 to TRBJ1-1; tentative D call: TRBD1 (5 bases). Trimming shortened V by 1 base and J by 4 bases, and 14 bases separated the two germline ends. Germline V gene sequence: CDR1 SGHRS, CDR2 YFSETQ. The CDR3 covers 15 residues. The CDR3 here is CASSLSQGGTTEAFF. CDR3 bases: TGCGCCAGCAGCTTGAGTCAGGGCGGAACCACTGAAGCTTTCTTT.

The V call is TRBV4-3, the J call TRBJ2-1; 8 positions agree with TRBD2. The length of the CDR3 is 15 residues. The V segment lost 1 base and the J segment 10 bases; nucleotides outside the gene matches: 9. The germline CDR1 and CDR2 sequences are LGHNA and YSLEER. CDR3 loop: CASSQGGTRAGEQFF. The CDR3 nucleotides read TGCGCCAGCAGCCAAGGGGGGACTAGAGCGGGCGAGCAGTTCTTC.

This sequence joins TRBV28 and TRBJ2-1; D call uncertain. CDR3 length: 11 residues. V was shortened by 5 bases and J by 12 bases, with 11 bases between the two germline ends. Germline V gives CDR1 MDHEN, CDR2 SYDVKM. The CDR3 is CASSHGVGQFF. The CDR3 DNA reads TGTGCCAGCAGTCACGGAGTAGGGCAGTTCTTC.

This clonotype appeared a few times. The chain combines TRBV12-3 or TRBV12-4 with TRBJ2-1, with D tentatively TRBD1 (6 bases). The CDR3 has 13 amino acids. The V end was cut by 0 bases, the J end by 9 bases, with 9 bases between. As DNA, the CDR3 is TGTGCCAGCAGTTTAGCGGGGGCGAGTGAGCAGTTCTTC. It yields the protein CASSLAGASEQFF.

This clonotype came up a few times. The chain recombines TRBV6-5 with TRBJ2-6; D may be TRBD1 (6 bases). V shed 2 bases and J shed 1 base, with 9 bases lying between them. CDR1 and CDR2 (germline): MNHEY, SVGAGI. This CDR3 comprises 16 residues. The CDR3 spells CASSYTTGSGANVLTF. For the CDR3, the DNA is TGTGCCAGCAGTTACACAACAGGGTCTGGGGCCAACGTCCTGACTTTC.